Below, 10 T cell receptor beta chains from the same sample are listed, as sequenced in a study of blood T cell repertoires in COVID-19. Here immunoSEQ multiplex PCR was the method, and the copy in TCRdb shows in-frame clones only, minus some. The data show approximately 30,000 clones, 89% seen once. Sequencing was carried out using peripheral blood. These receptors originate from a woman in her thirties or forties with active or convalescent COVID-19.

The V call is TRBV29-1, the J call TRBJ2-1; 8 positions agree with TRBD2. This CDR3 has 14 amino acids. Germline loops: CDR1 SQVTM, CDR2 ANQGSEA. V lost 3 bases to trimming and J lost 3 bases; unmatched junction nucleotides: 4. The CDR3 bases are TGCAGCGTTGATAGGCTAGCGGGCTACAATGAGCAGTTCTTC. It codes for CSVDRLAGYNEQFF.

The V gene is TRBV7-3, the J gene TRBJ2-1; the D gene is possibly TRBD2 (6 bases). CDR1 is SGHTA and CDR2 is FQGTGA in the germline V gene. V was shortened by 5 bases and J by 4 bases, with 15 bases between the two germline ends. The CDR3 has 15 amino acids. CDR3 residues: CASSLGGIPYNEQFF. The CDR3 DNA is TGTGCCAGCAGCCTCGGAGGGATCCCTTACAATGAGCAGTTCTTC.

The chain has TRBV25-1 and TRBJ2-7, with a weak D call TRBD2 (5 bases). Looked up from germline, CDR1 is MGHDK and CDR2 is SYGVNS. With 4 bases removed from V and 7 bases from J, the gap between germline ends came to 11 bases. The CDR3 spans 12 residues. The CDR3 coding sequence is TGTGCCAGCAGTGTCTGGTCGGGGGAGCAGTACTTC. It codes for CASSVWSGEQYF.

Notes on this clone: The identical CDR3 is also encoded by other nucleotide sequences in the sample. The rearrangement joins TRBV7-3 to TRBJ2-3; the match to TRBD1 covers 8 bases. CDR1 is SGHTA, CDR2 FQGTGA, per germline. Trimming at V came to 5 bases and at J to 2 bases, leaving 6 bases not matched to a gene. This CDR3 spans 15 amino acids. CDR3 nucleotides: TGTGCCAGCAGCCTCGACAGGGGACTCACAGATACGCAGTATTTT. Its protein product is CASSLDRGLTDTQYF.

The J gene is TRBJ2-3, the V gene TRBV20-1; a possible D gene is TRBD2 (7 bases). V lost 3 bases and J lost 5, with 15 bases in between. This CDR3 has 14 residues. Germline lookup yields CDR1 DFQATT and CDR2 SNEGSKA (reference sequence). The CDR3 sequence: CSASGGGRGDTQYF. The CDR3 DNA sequence: TGCAGTGCTAGTGGCGGGGGCCGGGGAGATACGCAGTATTTT.

V is TRBV11-2 and J is TRBJ1-1, with D hard to call. Per the germline V gene, CDR1 is SGHAT and CDR2 is FQNNGV. Trimming cost V 5 bases and J 4 bases, with 14 bases left between them. The CDR3 runs to 14 residues. CDR3 DNA sequence: TGTGCCAGCAGCCCCTCGACAAAGAGCACTGAAGCTTTCTTT. Translation gives CASSPSTKSTEAFF.

The DNA for the CDR3 is TGTGCCAGCAGTTTAGCCGTGGGGCGCGAACTGTTTTTT. Its translation: CASSLAVGRELFF. V gene TRBV12-3 or TRBV12-4 combines with J gene TRBJ1-4, with D maybe TRBD1 (5 bases). V lost 0 bases, J lost 12 bases, and 11 bases lay in between. This CDR3 is built from 13 residues.

The chain recombines TRBV30 with TRBJ2-1; 12 bases match TRBD1. Germline V CDR1 and CDR2: GTSNPN, SVGIG (reference sequence). The CDR3 length is 14 residues. Trimming took 5 bases from V and 7 from J; bases not matched to a gene: 6. The CDR3: CAWDPGQGANEQFF. The CDR3 region has the DNA TGTGCCTGGGATCCGGGACAGGGGGCGAATGAGCAGTTCTTC.

The J gene is TRBJ1-6, the V gene TRBV5-1; D perhaps matches TRBD1 (6 bases). The CDR3 has 14 amino acids. Germline lookup yields CDR1 SGHRS and CDR2 YFSETQ. V was shortened by 5 bases and J by 8 bases, with 14 bases between the two germline ends. The DNA of the CDR3 is TGCGCCAGCAGGACACAGGGCTCTTATTCACCCCTCCACTTT. Translated, it gives CASRTQGSYSPLHF.

This clone was recorded a few times. The chain joins TRBV10-2 to TRBJ1-5; D is perhaps TRBD1 (5 bases). The CDR3 totals 15 residues. V lost 5 bases, J lost 2 bases, and 13 bases lay in between. Per germline, CDR1 WSHSY and CDR2 SAAADI. The CDR3 DNA is TGCGCCAGCAGTTCCAGGGAGGGAGGCAATCAGCCCCAGCATTTT. This translates into CASSSREGGNQPQHF.